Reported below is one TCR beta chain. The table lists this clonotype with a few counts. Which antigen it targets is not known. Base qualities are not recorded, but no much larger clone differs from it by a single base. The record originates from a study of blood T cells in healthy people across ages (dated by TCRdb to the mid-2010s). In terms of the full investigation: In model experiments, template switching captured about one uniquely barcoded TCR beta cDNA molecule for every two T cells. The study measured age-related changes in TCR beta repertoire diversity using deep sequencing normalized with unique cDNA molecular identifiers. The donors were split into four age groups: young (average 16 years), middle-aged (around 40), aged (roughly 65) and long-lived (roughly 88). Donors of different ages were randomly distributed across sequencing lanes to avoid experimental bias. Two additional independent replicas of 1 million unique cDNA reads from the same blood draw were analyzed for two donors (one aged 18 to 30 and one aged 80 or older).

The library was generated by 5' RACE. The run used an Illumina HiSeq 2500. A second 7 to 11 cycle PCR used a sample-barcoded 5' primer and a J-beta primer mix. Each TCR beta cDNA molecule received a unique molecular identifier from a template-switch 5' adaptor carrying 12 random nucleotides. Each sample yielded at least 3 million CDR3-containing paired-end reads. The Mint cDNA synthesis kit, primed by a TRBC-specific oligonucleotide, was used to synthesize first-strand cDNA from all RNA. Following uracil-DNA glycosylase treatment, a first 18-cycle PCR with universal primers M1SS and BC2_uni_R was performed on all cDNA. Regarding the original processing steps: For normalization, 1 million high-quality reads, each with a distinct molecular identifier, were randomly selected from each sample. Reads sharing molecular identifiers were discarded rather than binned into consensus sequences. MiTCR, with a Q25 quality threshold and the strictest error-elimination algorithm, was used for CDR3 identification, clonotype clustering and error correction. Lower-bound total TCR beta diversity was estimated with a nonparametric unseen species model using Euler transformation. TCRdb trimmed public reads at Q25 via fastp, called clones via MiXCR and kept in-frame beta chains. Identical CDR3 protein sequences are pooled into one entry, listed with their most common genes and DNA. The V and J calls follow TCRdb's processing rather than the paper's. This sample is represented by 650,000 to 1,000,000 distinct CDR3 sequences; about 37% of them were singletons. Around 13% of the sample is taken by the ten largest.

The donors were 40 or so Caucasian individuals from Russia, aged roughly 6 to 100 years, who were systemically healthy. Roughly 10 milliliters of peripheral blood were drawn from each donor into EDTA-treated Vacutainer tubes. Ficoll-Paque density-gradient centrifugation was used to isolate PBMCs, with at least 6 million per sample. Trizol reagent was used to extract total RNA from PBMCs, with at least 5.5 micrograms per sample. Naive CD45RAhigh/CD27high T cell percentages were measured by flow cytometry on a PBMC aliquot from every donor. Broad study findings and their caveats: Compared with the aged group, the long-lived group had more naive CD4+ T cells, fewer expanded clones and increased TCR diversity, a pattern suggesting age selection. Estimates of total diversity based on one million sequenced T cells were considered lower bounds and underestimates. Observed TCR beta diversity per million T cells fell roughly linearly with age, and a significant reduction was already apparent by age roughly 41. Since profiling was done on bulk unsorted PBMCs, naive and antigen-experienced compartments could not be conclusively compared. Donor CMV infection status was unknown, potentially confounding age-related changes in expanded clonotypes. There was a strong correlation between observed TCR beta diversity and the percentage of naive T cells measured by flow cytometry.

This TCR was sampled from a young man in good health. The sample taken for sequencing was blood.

In nucleotides, the sequence is TGTGCCAGCAGTGCGGGACGGGGGGACACTGAAGCTTTCTTT. It translates as CASSAGRGDTEAFF. The chain links TRBV5-5 with TRBJ1-1; TRBD1 is perhaps the D gene, given 5 matching bases. Trimming removed 5 bases from V and 3 bases from J, leaving 14 bases between the germline ends. CDR1 and CDR2, looked up from the germline V gene (reference sequence), are SGHKS and YYEKEE. Counted from cysteine to phenylalanine, this CDR3 has 14 amino acids. Only the CDR3 region is kept as DNA, spanning 42 bases read in frame from base 1.